The next 12 T cell receptor beta chains were all read from a single sample in a study of T cells in Graves' hyperthyroidism and ophthalmopathy. Amplification targeted TCR beta CDR3 regions from RNA transcripts. TCR CDR3 regions were first amplified by RT-PCR with HTBI primers. TCRdb ran MiXCR on the multiplex PCR reads and lists one entry per CDR3 protein. The sample holds about 350,000 distinct CDR3 sequences, approximately 15% seen once. Sequencing was carried out using blood. These TCRs come from a woman aged 25 to 45 with Graves' hyperthyroidism.

This clonotype was recorded at least ten times. The CDR3 sequence is CASSKQGATETQYF. In DNA form, the CDR3 reads TGTGCCAGCAGCAAACAGGGGGCTACGGAGACCCAGTACTTC. The chain couples TRBV9 to TRBJ2-5, with 9 bases lining up with TRBD1. V dropped 4 bases and J dropped 5; count of bases not matched to a gene: 6. The germline gives CDR1 SGDLS, CDR2 YYNGEE. The CDR3 extends over 14 amino acids.

This clonotype has just a few counts. The gene calls are TRBV14 and TRBJ2-1, with 8 positions matching TRBD1. The CDR3 spans 20 residues. The germline CDR1 and CDR2 sequences are SGHDN and FVKESK. J lost 0 bases, V lost 1 base, and 14 bases had no gene match. As DNA, the CDR3 is TGTGCCAGCAGCCAAGGGGGACAGGTCTTTTTATTAGGCTCCTACAATGAGCAGTTCTTC. Its protein is CASSQGGQVFLLGSYNEQFF.

The chain joins TRBV27 to TRBJ2-2; D may be TRBD1 (5 bases). Trimming took off 8 bases at V and 3 bases at J, with 13 bases between the two ends. The CDR3 runs 14 residues. Germline V gives CDR1 MNHEY, CDR2 SMNVEV (reference sequence). The CDR3 reads CASSHQGDTGELFF. For the CDR3, the DNA is TGTGCCAGCTCCCACCAAGGGGACACCGGGGAGCTGTTTTTT.

In its sample, this clonotype was seen many times. The chain carries TRBV6-1 and TRBJ2-4, with D unresolved. Germline-derived CDR1 and CDR2 are MNHNS and SASEGT. The CDR3 loop spans 15 amino acids. The ends were cut back, 5 bases at V and 0 bases at J, with 11 bases in the middle. In DNA, the CDR3 is TGTGCCAGCAGTCTAGGTAGTCTAGCCAAAAACATTCAGTACTTC. It encodes CASSLGSLAKNIQYF.

In its sample, this clonotype was seen a few times. The chain uses TRBV7-8 and TRBJ1-5; D not resolved. The V and J ends lost 3 bases and 7 bases respectively, with 16 bases between them. CDR1 is SGHVS, CDR2 FQNEAQ, per germline. The length of the CDR3 is 15 residues. The CDR3 region has the DNA TGTGCCAGCAGCTTGCGCAGGTTGTCTGGCCAGCCCCAGCATTTT. Its translation is CASSLRRLSGQPQHF.

This clonotype was picked up many times. The CDR3 loop is CSVSFPPGFGQETQYF. The CDR3 DNA reads as TGCAGTGTTAGCTTTCCACCAGGGTTTGGACAAGAGACCCAGTACTTC. J is TRBJ2-5 and V is TRBV20-1; TRBD1 is a possible D gene (5 bases). Germline V gene sequence: CDR1 DFQATT, CDR2 SNEGSKA (reference sequence). The CDR3 loop spans 16 amino acids. V shed 7 bases and J shed 2 bases, with 23 bases lying between them.

The table lists this clonotype with many counts. V and J are TRBV6-1 and TRBJ2-2; TRBD2 aligns across 8 bases. CDR1 and CDR2 (germline): MNHNS, SASEGT. V lost 7 bases, J lost 3 bases, and 7 bases stayed unmatched. This CDR3 contains 15 residues. The CDR3: CASIRAGVDTGELFF. The DNA for the CDR3 is TGTGCCAGCATACGAGCGGGAGTGGACACCGGGGAGCTGTTTTTT.

The sample holds a few counts of this clonotype. The chain carries TRBV5-4 and TRBJ2-5, with unresolved D. V was cut by 1 base and J by 3 bases, with 10 bases left in between. CDR1 and CDR2 from the germline V gene are SGHNT and YYREEE (reference sequence). There are 14 residues in the CDR3. CDR3 amino acids: CASSLPPLEETQYF. The CDR3 DNA is TGTGCCAGCAGCTTGCCCCCCCTCGAAGAGACCCAGTACTTC.

This clonotype was observed many times. The V gene is TRBV28, the J gene TRBJ1-2, with D possibly TRBD1 on 5 matching bases. CDR1 is MDHEN, CDR2 SYDVKM, per germline. The V end lost 11 bases, the J end lost 8 bases, and 12 bases lay between the germline ends. The CDR3 is 10 amino acids. The CDR3 here is CAGGRDGYTF. The CDR3 bases are TGTGCCGGGGGGAGGGACGGCTACACCTTC.

This clonotype came up a few times. The rearrangement joins TRBV5-1 to TRBJ1-2; D perhaps matches TRBD1 (5 bases). Germline loops: CDR1 SGHRS, CDR2 YFSETQ. This CDR3 is built from 16 residues. Trimming took 4 bases from V and 3 from J, leaving 19 bases between them. In DNA form, the CDR3 reads TGCGCCAGCAGCCCCGGGGCCGCCCAGAGGGACTATGGCTACACCTTC. Its protein product is CASSPGAAQRDYGYTF.

The V and J genes are TRBV9 and TRBJ2-2, with D perhaps matching TRBD1 (5 bases). The CDR3 loop spans 15 amino acids. The germline V gene has CDR1 SGDLS and CDR2 YYNGEE. V lost 4 bases to trimming and J lost 1 base, with 11 bases between them. In nucleotides, the CDR3 is TGTGCCAGCAGCACCGACAGTAGGAACACCGGGGAGCTGTTTTTT. Translation gives CASSTDSRNTGELFF.

This clonotype was recorded a few times. The V call is TRBV6-1, the J call TRBJ1-1; D unclear. V was clipped by 6 bases and J by 4 bases, with 9 bases between them. The CDR3 is 12 residues long. Looked up from germline, CDR1 is MNHNS and CDR2 is SASEGT. CDR3 DNA sequence: TGTGCCAGCAGCGCCCCCGGCACTGAAGCTTTCTTT. It translates to CASSAPGTEAFF.